This T cell receptor beta chain was recovered during a study of T-cell reconstitution after alpha-beta-depleted transplantation in children. Findings and limits, study-wide: About two months after transplant, alpha-beta T cells reportedly came from several hundred expanded graft clones.

The TCRbeta library incorporated unique molecular identifiers. TCRdb ran MiXCR on the PCR reads and lists one entry per CDR3 protein. Of more than 85,000 distinct CDR3 sequences in the sample, 7.5% to 9% were seen once. This clonotype was recorded a few times. Its antigen remains unknown. Sequenced here: PBMCs, sampled before TCRalphabeta/CD19-depleted stem cell transplant. The TCR was taken from a boy younger than 10 with acute lymphoblastic leukemia, due to receive a stem cell transplant.

CDR3 loop: CASSLEYPLSSYEQYF. CDR3 in DNA: TGCGCCAGCAGCTTGGAGTATCCGTTGAGCTCCTACGAGCAGTACTTC. V is TRBV5-1 and J is TRBJ2-7; the D is unclear. The V end lost 0 bases, the J end lost 0 bases, and 13 bases lay between the germline ends. This CDR3 spans 16 amino acids. From germline, CDR1 is SGHRS and CDR2 YFSETQ.